This passage covers 23 T cell receptor beta chains from one sample sequenced in a study of T cell responses to AZD1222 COVID-19 vaccine. TCRdb keeps only in-frame clones here, not all; method: immunoSEQ multiplex PCR. The table shows under 150,000 clones, with approximately 90% occurring only once. Source: peripheral blood, taken on day 0 of AZD1222 vaccination. These TCRs come from an adult in good health.

The chain carries TRBV7-2 and TRBJ2-1; no firm D call. Per germline, CDR1 SGHTA and CDR2 FQGNSA. Trimming removed 5 bases from V and 10 bases from J, with 15 bases in between. CDR3 size: 13 residues. The CDR3 DNA reads TGTGCCAGCAGCCCTCCTGGGAAATACGAGCAGTTCTTC. Translating gives CASSPPGKYEQFF.

The V and J genes are TRBV2 and TRBJ2-1; 7 bases map to TRBD1. J lost 2 bases, V lost 11 bases, and 9 bases had no gene match. The CDR3 contains 14 residues. Germline V gene sequence: CDR1 SNHLY, CDR2 FYNNEI. The CDR3: CASQDRAPYNEQFF. The CDR3 nucleotides read TGTGCCTCTCAAGACAGGGCTCCCTACAATGAGCAGTTCTTC.

V gene TRBV19 combines with J gene TRBJ1-2, with D possibly matching TRBD1 (5 bases). The CDR3 has 14 residues. Trimming pared 3 bases from V and 3 bases from J, leaving 11 bases between. Germline V gives CDR1 LNHDA, CDR2 SQIVND (reference sequence). DNA for the CDR3: TGTGCCAGTAGTATGTCGGTAGGGGACTATGGCTACACCTTC. It encodes CASSMSVGDYGYTF.

V usage is TRBV5-1 and J usage is TRBJ1-2, with a tentative D call TRBD1 (6 bases). In germline, CDR1 is SGHRS, CDR2 YFSETQ. This CDR3 comprises 14 residues. V was clipped by 1 base and J by 3 bases, with 10 bases between them. The CDR3 is CASSLRGADYGYTF. The CDR3 coding sequence is TGCGCCAGCAGCTTGAGGGGGGCGGACTATGGCTACACCTTC.

V gene TRBV4-2 combines with J gene TRBJ1-2; tentative D call: TRBD1 (6 bases). Trimming took off 1 base at V and 0 bases at J, with 6 bases between the two ends. CDR1 and CDR2 from the germline V gene are LGHNA and YNFKEQ. The CDR3 loop spans 14 amino acids. Here the CDR3 reads CASSQGTANYGYTF. In nucleotides, the CDR3 is TGTGCCAGCAGCCAAGGGACAGCTAACTATGGCTACACCTTC.

The gene calls are TRBV7-2 and TRBJ1-3; D unclear. CDR3 length equals 12 residues. Trimming removed 3 bases at V and 7 bases at J, with 7 bases between. CDR1 and CDR2 (germline): SGHTA, FQGNSA. CDR3 DNA: TGTGCCAGCAGCTTGGAAATTAACACCATATATTTT. This gives the protein CASSLEINTIYF.

The chain is built from TRBV14 and TRBJ1-2; 7 bases align to TRBD1. The V gene's germline CDR1 is SGHDN and CDR2 FVKESK. This CDR3 spans 14 amino acids. Trimming took 2 bases from V and 3 from J; bases not matched to a gene: 3. CDR3 protein: CASSQNTGDYGYTF. The CDR3 DNA is TGTGCCAGCAGCCAAAATACAGGGGACTATGGCTACACCTTC.

The J gene is TRBJ1-2, the V gene TRBV19; 7 nucleotides line up with TRBD1. Germline V gene sequence: CDR1 LNHDA, CDR2 SQIVND (reference sequence). V lost 6 bases and J lost 4; bases outside the gene matches: 8. CDR3 length equals 14 residues. The CDR3 DNA is TGTGCCAGTAGCCGGACAGGTCAGGGCTATGGCTACACCTTC. It translates to CASSRTGQGYGYTF.

The chain recombines TRBV18 with TRBJ1-2; D call uncertain. The length of the CDR3 is 13 residues. In germline, CDR1 is KGHSH, CDR2 LQKENI. The V end was cut by 0 bases, the J end by 6 bases, with 8 bases between. Here the CDR3 reads CASSPPAGDGYTF. CDR3 in DNA: TGTGCCAGCTCACCACCGGCCGGGGATGGCTACACCTTC.

CDR3 sequence: CSVRGANTEAFF. CDR3 nucleotide sequence: TGCAGCGTTCGGGGGGCAAACACTGAAGCTTTCTTT. This sequence joins TRBV29-1 and TRBJ1-1; D is possibly TRBD1 (6 bases). Germline CDR1 reads SQVTM; CDR2 reads ANQGSEA. Trimming removed 5 bases from V and 2 bases from J, with 9 bases in between. The length of the CDR3 is 12 residues.

This clone was detected once. The genes are TRBV5-1 and TRBJ2-3, with unresolved D. The CDR3 loop spans 13 amino acids. The germline V gene encodes CDR1 SGHRS and CDR2 YFSETQ. V was pared by 1 base and J by 6 bases, with 9 bases between. The CDR3 is CASSLRPADTQYF. For the CDR3, the DNA is TGCGCCAGCAGCTTGCGGCCCGCGGATACGCAGTATTTT.

V gene TRBV13 combines with J gene TRBJ2-4; 10 nucleotides line up with TRBD1. Germline trimming cut 5 bases from V and 14 bases from J; bases unmatched to any gene: 6. CDR1 PRHDT and CDR2 FYEKMQ come from the germline V gene (reference sequence). This CDR3 contains 12 residues. CDR3 nucleotides: TGTGCCAGCAGCCTCTCCGGGACAGGGGAGTACTTC. Its protein is CASSLSGTGEYF.

The chain has TRBV5-5 and TRBJ1-1; D is ambiguous. The V gene lost 0 bases and the J gene lost 8 bases, with 23 bases spanning the gap. This CDR3 is 17 amino acids long. Per the germline V gene, CDR1 is SGHKS and CDR2 is YYEKEE (reference sequence). CDR3 residues: CASSLAQVNMVTPEAFF. The CDR3 bases are TGTGCCAGCAGCTTGGCGCAGGTGAACATGGTGACCCCGGAAGCTTTCTTT.

The chain employs TRBV5-1 and TRBJ2-3, with 10 positions matching TRBD1. The CDR3 is 17 residues long. The germline V gene has CDR1 SGHRS and CDR2 YFSETQ. V trimming: 4 bases; J trimming: 1 base; junction bases outside the gene matches: 9. CDR3 in DNA: TGCGCCAGCAGCCCTCTTGGGGGGACAGGGGGCACAGATACGCAGTATTTT. It specifies CASSPLGGTGGTDTQYF.

V usage is TRBV5-4 and J usage is TRBJ1-5; D is unclear. This CDR3 spans 13 amino acids. Between the trimmed V and J ends, which lost 5 bases and 9 bases, there was a span of 15 bases. Germline-derived CDR1 and CDR2 are SGHNT and YYREEE (reference sequence). This CDR3 reads CASSNSGRGPQHF. CDR3 nucleotides: TGTGCCAGCAGTAACAGCGGTCGGGGGCCCCAGCATTTT. The full variable domain, rest sourced from reference TRBV5-4 and TRBJ1-5, is ETGVTQSPTHLIKTRGQQVTLRCSSQSGHNTVSWYQQALGQGPQFIFQYYREEENGRGNFPPRFSGLQFPNYSSELNVNALELDDSALYLCASSNSGRGPQHFGDGTRLSIL.

The genes are TRBV6-5 and TRBJ2-3; 7 positions match TRBD2. CDR1 is MNHEY, CDR2 SVGAGI, per germline. The trim removed 9 bases at V and 8 bases at J, leaving 11 bases unmatched. CDR3 length equals 13 residues. The CDR3 here is CARSTGGGATQYF. CDR3 nucleotides: TGTGCCAGATCCACTGGGGGGGGTGCTACGCAGTATTTT.

This clone has just a few counts. The genes are TRBV4-2 and TRBJ2-5; TRBD2 might be the D (5 bases). Per the germline V gene, CDR1 is LGHNA and CDR2 is YNFKEQ. The CDR3 is made up of 17 amino acids. The V end was cut by 0 bases, the J end by 5 bases, with 19 bases between. The DNA for the CDR3 is TGTGCCAGCAGCCAAGACGGGTCCGCTAGAGGGCATGAGACCCAGTACTTC. Its translation is CASSQDGSARGHETQYF.

This chain uses TRBV29-1 with TRBJ2-1, with D tentatively TRBD1 (5 bases). CDR1 SQVTM and CDR2 ANQGSEA come from the germline V gene. The V end lost 6 bases, the J end lost 8 bases, and 20 bases lay between the germline ends. The CDR3 length is 14 residues. The chain's CDR3 is CSVQGVSAMDEQFF. The CDR3 nucleotides are TGCAGCGTCCAGGGTGTATCGGCGATGGATGAGCAGTTCTTC.

J is TRBJ1-1 and V is TRBV6-5; 10 bases line up with TRBD1. The germline CDR1 and CDR2 sequences are MNHEY and SVGAGI. CDR3 length equals 13 residues. Trimming removed 5 bases from V and 10 bases from J; junction bases left unmatched: 7. The CDR3 DNA reads as TGTGCCAGCAGTCCGACAGGGGGCAGGAGAGCTTTCTTT. Protein product: CASSPTGGRRAFF.

This rearrangement joins TRBV28 to TRBJ1-3, with unresolved D. Germline V gene sequence: CDR1 MDHEN, CDR2 SYDVKM. Deletions cut 2 bases from V and 0 bases from J, with 11 bases between. This CDR3 is built from 16 residues. The CDR3 DNA is TGTGCCAGCAGTTTAGGCGGCTCCCACTCTGGAAACACCATATATTTT. This encodes CASSLGGSHSGNTIYF. Supplemented by reference TRBV28 and TRBJ1-3, the full variable domain reads DVKVTQSSRYLVKRTGEKVFLECVQDMDHENMFWYRQDPGLGLRLIYFSYDVKMKEKGDIPEGYSVSREKKERFSLILESASTNQTSMYLCASSLGGSHSGNTIYFGEGSWLTVV.

V and J are TRBV7-3 and TRBJ1-2, with D uncertain. Trimming took off 3 bases at V and 4 bases at J, with 15 bases between the two ends. CDR1 is SGHTA, CDR2 FQGTGA, per germline. CDR3 size: 15 residues. The CDR3 DNA sequence: TGTGCCAGCAGCTTCTCCCCCGTGAGGTCCTATGGCTACACCTTC. Translated: CASSFSPVRSYGYTF.

This clone was counted a single time. The CDR3 protein is CASSVPGQGLNTIYF. DNA of the CDR3: TGTGCCAGCAGCGTCCCGGGACAGGGTCTGAACACCATATATTTT. The chain recombines TRBV9 with TRBJ1-3, with 9 nucleotides matching TRBD1. Germline-derived CDR1 and CDR2 are SGDLS and YYNGEE. This CDR3 is 15 amino acids long. Trimming at V came to 2 bases and at J to 7 bases, leaving 7 bases not matched to a gene.

The V and J genes are TRBV19 and TRBJ1-4; 8 bases are shared with TRBD1. Germline V CDR1 and CDR2: LNHDA, SQIVND (reference sequence). Unmatched junction bases numbered 5, after V lost 3 bases and J lost 5 bases. The CDR3 is made up of 15 amino acids. The CDR3 loop is CASSISQGGNEKLFF. Here the CDR3 DNA reads TGTGCCAGTAGTATCTCACAGGGGGGAAATGAAAAACTGTTTTTT.